The 8 T cell receptor beta chains reported below all come from one sample, sequenced in a study of PD-1 blockade in mismatch repair-deficient tumors. Sequenced by immunoSEQ multiplex PCR; TCRdb stores in-frame clones only, minus some. The data contain about 110,000 clones, around 80% of them singletons. Sequenced here: peripheral blood, sampled 60 to 65 weeks after starting pembrolizumab. The source is an adult with mismatch repair-deficient cancer.

CDR3 residues: CASSLDYGADTQYF. CDR3 coding DNA: TGTGCCAGCAGCTTAGATTACGGGGCAGATACGCAGTATTTT. This rearrangement joins TRBV11-3 to TRBJ2-3, with a weak D call TRBD2 (5 bases). The CDR3 is made up of 14 amino acids. V was pared by 0 bases and J by 4 bases, with 8 bases between. From germline, CDR1 is SGHNT and CDR2 YENEEA.

The rearrangement joins TRBV6-1 to TRBJ2-3; a possible D gene is TRBD1 (5 bases). The V and J ends lost 3 bases and 3 bases respectively, with 22 bases between them. Germline CDR1 is MNHNS and CDR2 is SASEGT. The CDR3 is made up of 18 amino acids. CDR3 in DNA: TGTGCCAGCAGTGAGTGGCAAGCAGGGTTATTTCGTACAGATACGCAGTATTTT. This encodes CASSEWQAGLFRTDTQYF.

The V and J genes are TRBV7-3 and TRBJ2-3; tentative D call: TRBD2 (5 bases). The CDR3 extends over 15 amino acids. The V gene's germline CDR1 is SGHTA and CDR2 FQGTGA. V lost 2 bases and J 1 base, leaving 10 bases between the germline ends. The CDR3 loop is CASSLEGYRTDTQYF. The CDR3 nucleotides are TGTGCCAGCAGCTTAGAGGGCTACCGCACAGATACGCAGTATTTT.

CDR3 nucleotides: TGTGCCAGCAGCTTCTGGGCGCCAGGAAACACCATATATTTT. It encodes CASSFWAPGNTIYF. The rearrangement links TRBV5-4 to TRBJ1-3; D gene unclear. Trimming shortened V by 2 bases and J by 4 bases, and 10 bases separated the two germline ends. The length of the CDR3 is 14 residues. Germline CDR1 and CDR2: SGHNT and YYREEE (reference sequence).

The table lists this clone with a few counts. The V call is TRBV25-1, the J call TRBJ2-2; D uncertain. Trimming removed 9 bases at V and 0 bases at J, with 17 bases between. Germline V CDR1 and CDR2: MGHDK, SYGVNS. The CDR3 consists of 16 residues. DNA of the CDR3: TGTGCCAGTTCAATCGACCGAACTTCGAACACCGGGGAGCTGTTTTTT. As protein: CASSIDRTSNTGELFF.

A single count supports this clone. The rearrangement uses TRBV19 and TRBJ2-2, with a tentative D call TRBD2 (5 bases). V lost 7 bases, J lost 3 bases, and 12 bases lay in between. In germline, CDR1 is LNHDA, CDR2 SQIVND (reference sequence). The CDR3 loop spans 14 amino acids. In DNA, the CDR3 is TGTGCCAGTATCGGGGTCGGAGACACCGGGGAGCTGTTTTTT. Its translation is CASIGVGDTGELFF.

The chain recombines TRBV12-5 with TRBJ1-5; TRBD1 is a possible D gene (5 bases). Deletions cut 4 bases from V and 0 bases from J, with 13 bases between. The CDR3 is made up of 16 amino acids. Looked up from germline, CDR1 is LGHNT and CDR2 is FRNRAP. As DNA, the CDR3 is TGTGCTAGTGGTTGGGACGGATTAGATAGCAATCAGCCCCAGCATTTT. It codes for CASGWDGLDSNQPQHF.

Only one count was recorded for this clone. The rearrangement joins TRBV7-9 to TRBJ2-1; 12 nucleotides line up with TRBD2. The CDR3 contains 15 residues. CDR1 is SEHNR and CDR2 is FQNEAQ in the germline V gene (reference sequence). Unmatched junction bases numbered 7, after V lost 1 base and J lost 12 bases. As DNA, the CDR3 is TGTGCCAGCAGCTTAGGACTAGCGGGAGTGAAGCGGCAGTTCTTC. This encodes CASSLGLAGVKRQFF.